Listed here are 16 T cell receptor beta chains from one sample, sequenced in a study of T cell clonality in common variable immunodeficiency. The table came from immunoSEQ multiplex PCR; TCRdb's copy has only in-frame clones and leaves some out. This record lists some 64,000 clones, none seen once only, and the top ten clones contain 1.7%. The sequenced sample was peripheral blood mononuclear cells. These receptor sequences come from a person aged 18 to 70 in good health.

This clone was counted many times. The CDR3 end lies 3 residues beyond the end of the read and is filled in from the germline J gene. This sequence joins TRBV18 and TRBJ2-2, with D uncertain. Per germline, CDR1 KGHSH and CDR2 LQKENI. CDR3 length: 14 amino acids. Trimming removed 0 bases at V and 2 bases at J, with 4 bases between. Partial CDR3 DNA: TGTGCCAGCTCACCACCGACAAACACCGGGGAG. Protein sequence: CASSPPTNTGE. In full, the CDR3 reads CASSPPTNTGELFF.

The sample holds many counts of this clone. The read is 3 residues too short to cover the CDR3 end, so that end is filled in from the germline J gene. The chain has TRBV9 and TRBJ2-7; TRBD2 aligns across 10 bases. Germline assignment: CDR1 SGDLS and CDR2 YYNGEE. The CDR3 contains 15 residues. The V segment lost 0 bases and the J segment 4 bases; nucleotides outside the gene matches: 4. The CDR3 reads CASSVAPAGGYEQYF. CDR3 DNA, as far as it was read: TGTGCCAGCAGCGTAGCCCCAGCGGGAGGGTACGAG. The complete variable domain, with remaining parts taken from reference TRBV9 and TRBJ2-7, reads DSGVTQTPKHLITATGQRVTLRCSPRSGDLSVYWYQQSLDQGLQFLIQYYNGEERAKGNILERFSAQQFPDLHSELNLSSLELGDSALYFCASSVAPAGGYEQYFGPGTRLTVT.

In the case of this clone: The read gets to within 3 residues of the CDR3 end, and the germline J gene fills in the rest. The V and J genes are TRBV7-6 and TRBJ2-2; no clear D gene. The V end was cut by 3 bases, the J end by 5 bases, with 13 bases between. From germline, CDR1 is SGHVS and CDR2 FNYEAQ. This CDR3 has 15 amino acids. This chain's CDR3 is CASSFGGLKTGELFF. The sequenced part of the CDR3 DNA is TGTGCCAGCAGCTTCGGCGGCCTTAAGACCGGGGAG.

This clone was observed at least ten times. Coverage ceases 3 residues before the CDR3 finishes, and the germline J gene fills in the end. The V call is TRBV12-5, the J call TRBJ1-1; possibly TRBD1 for D (6 bases). Deletions cut 0 bases from V and 4 bases from J, with 15 bases between. The CDR3 length is 16 residues. The germline CDR1 and CDR2 sequences are LGHNT and FRNRAP. This CDR3 is CASGLVAGAQGTEAFF. The CDR3 DNA, read in part, is TGTGCTAGTGGTTTGGTAGCAGGGGCTCAGGGCACTGAA.

This clone appeared many times. The CDR3 goes on 3 residues after the read ends, and that part is filled in from the germline J gene. This rearrangement joins TRBV5-4 to TRBJ1-5, with 7 nucleotides matching TRBD1. This CDR3 is 13 amino acids long. CDR1 is SGHNT and CDR2 is YYREEE in the germline V gene (reference sequence). V lost 4 bases to trimming and J lost 5 bases; unmatched junction nucleotides: 3. CDR3 sequence reads: CASSKDRDQPQHF. The covered CDR3 bases are TGTGCCAGCAGCAAAGACAGGGATCAGCCC. The whole variable domain, filled in from reference TRBV5-4 and TRBJ1-5, reads ETGVTQSPTHLIKTRGQQVTLRCSSQSGHNTVSWYQQALGQGPQFIFQYYREEENGRGNFPPRFSGLQFPNYSSELNVNALELDDSALYLCASSKDRDQPQHFGDGTRLSIL.

This clone has a count of ten or more. The read finishes 3 residues shy of the CDR3 end, and the germline J gene is used to complete it. The V call is TRBV27, the J call TRBJ2-3, with 8 bases aligning to TRBD2. The germline gives CDR1 MNHEY, CDR2 SMNVEV (reference sequence). With 6 bases clipped from V and 4 bases from J, the junction kept 9 bases outside the gene matches. The CDR3 totals 15 residues. The CDR3 region is CASSLPGGPPDTQYF. CDR3 DNA, as far as it was read: TGTGCCAGCAGCTTACCGGGGGGGCCCCCAGATACG.

This clone was seen many times. The read comes to an end 3 residues before the CDR3 does, leaving the germline J gene to fill in the end. V gene TRBV5-1 combines with J gene TRBJ2-1; 10 bases align to TRBD1. The CDR3 is made up of 17 amino acids. The J segment lost 7 bases and the V segment lost 4 bases, leaving 14 bases of the junction unmatched. Germline values: CDR1 SGHRS, CDR2 YFSETQ. Here the CDR3 reads CASSAPEAGQGNNEQFF. Incomplete CDR3 DNA: TGCGCCAGCAGCGCACCCGAGGCGGGACAGGGGAATAATGAG.

Many counts were recorded for this clone. The CDR3 goes on 3 residues after the read ends, and that part is filled in from the germline J gene. The chain has TRBV7-9 and TRBJ1-1; maybe TRBD1 (5 bases). Germline-derived CDR1 and CDR2 are SEHNR and FQNEAQ (reference sequence). There are 15 residues in the CDR3. V lost 5 bases and J 1 base, leaving 14 bases between the germline ends. The CDR3 DNA, read in part, is TGTGCCAGCAGCCCCCCGACAGTAAAGAACACTGAA. Translating gives CASSPPTVKNTE. The full CDR3 reads CASSPPTVKNTEAFF.

Ten or more counts support this clone. The CDR3 end lies 3 residues beyond the end of the read and is filled in from the germline J gene. This chain links TRBV12-5 with TRBJ2-2; 9 bases fit TRBD1. Germline trimming cut 0 bases from V and 1 base from J; bases unmatched to any gene: 6. The germline V gene encodes CDR1 LGHNT and CDR2 FRNRAP. The CDR3 covers 18 residues. The CDR3 loop is CASGLVLWGQGNTGELFF. CDR3 bases read: TGTGCTAGTGGTTTGGTACTTTGGGGACAGGGGAACACCGGGGAG. Filled out from reference TRBV12-5 and TRBJ2-2, the complete variable domain reads DARVTQTPRHKVTEMGQEVTMRCQPILGHNTVFWYRQTMMQGLELLAYFRNRAPLDDSGMPKDRFSAEMPDATLATLKIQPSEPRDSAVYFCASGLVLWGQGNTGELFFGEGSRLTVL.

This clone was seen at least ten times. The read falls 3 residues short of the CDR3 end, and the missing part is taken from the germline J gene. V and J are TRBV6-2 or TRBV6-3 and TRBJ1-5, with 8 positions matching TRBD1. CDR1 and CDR2 from the germline V gene are MNHEY and SVGEGT. The CDR3 loop spans 13 amino acids. J lost 9 bases, V lost 6 bases, and 7 bases had no gene match. The covered CDR3 bases are TGTGCCAGCAGGGACAGGGACCTATCGCCC. Protein sequence: CASRDRDLSP. The full CDR3 is CASRDRDLSPQHF.

This clone was recorded at least ten times. The read falls 3 residues short of the CDR3 end, and the missing part is taken from the germline J gene. The gene calls are TRBV10-1 and TRBJ2-1; 9 bases line up with TRBD1. This CDR3 has 14 amino acids. In germline, CDR1 is WNHNN, CDR2 SYGVQD (reference sequence). Germline trimming cut 4 bases from V and 4 bases from J; bases unmatched to any gene: 2. The CDR3 bases that were read are TGCGCCAGCAGTGGGACAGGGGAATACAATGAG. This codes for CASSGTGEYNE. The CDR3 in its entirety is CASSGTGEYNEQFF.

Ten or more counts support this clone. The CDR3 end lies 3 residues beyond the end of the read and is filled in from the germline J gene. The chain carries TRBV5-1 and TRBJ2-2; perhaps TRBD2 as D (6 bases). Trimming shortened V by 4 bases and J by 4 bases, and 14 bases separated the two germline ends. The germline gives CDR1 SGHRS, CDR2 YFSETQ. The CDR3 is 15 residues long. Partial CDR3 DNA: TGCGCCAGCAGCCCTCTGACTAGGTCCACCGGGGAG. It is translated as CASSPLTRSTGE. In full, the CDR3 is CASSPLTRSTGELFF.

In this sample, this clone turned up many times. From the germline J gene comes the end of the CDR3, since the read stops 3 residues before it. The chain uses TRBV2 and TRBJ2-3; 11 bases align to TRBD2. Looked up from germline, CDR1 is SNHLY and CDR2 is FYNNEI. Germline trimming cut 5 bases from V and 6 bases from J; bases unmatched to any gene: 7. The CDR3 runs 15 residues. CDR3 loop: CASSIGTSGSDTQYF. The covered CDR3 bases are TGTGCCAGCAGTATCGGGACTAGCGGCTCGGATACG.

This clone was found many times. With the read ending 3 residues before the CDR3 end, the germline J gene is used to fill in that end. The V call is TRBV2, the J call TRBJ2-3; 7 nucleotides agree with TRBD2. CDR3 length equals 14 residues. Germline trimming cut 9 bases from V and 2 bases from J; bases unmatched to any gene: 8. CDR1 SNHLY and CDR2 FYNNEI come from the germline V gene. CDR3 residues: CASPGTTNTDTQYF. CDR3 bases read: TGTGCCAGTCCCGGGACTACCAACACAGATACG.

This clone was counted at least ten times. The read ends 3 residues early relative to the CDR3; the germline J gene fills the gap. V and J are TRBV5-4 and TRBJ1-6; possibly TRBD1 for D (5 bases). The V end was cut by 2 bases, the J end by 9 bases, with 15 bases between. CDR3 length: 15 amino acids. The germline V gene encodes CDR1 SGHNT and CDR2 YYREEE (reference sequence). The CDR3 sequence: CASSLDSVRGSPLHF. The CDR3 DNA, read in part, is TGTGCCAGCAGCTTAGACAGCGTGCGAGGTTCACCC.

This clone was seen many times. The CDR3 end falls 3 residues outside the read, so it is completed with the germline J gene. This sequence joins TRBV27 and TRBJ2-2; the match to TRBD1 covers 9 bases. The CDR3 loop spans 16 amino acids. With V trimmed by 5 bases and J by 4 bases, 8 bases remained unmatched. Per the germline V gene, CDR1 is MNHEY and CDR2 is SMNVEV (reference sequence). The CDR3 is CASSPIGQGITGELFF. Incomplete CDR3 DNA: TGTGCCAGCAGTCCCATCGGACAGGGGATCACCGGGGAG.